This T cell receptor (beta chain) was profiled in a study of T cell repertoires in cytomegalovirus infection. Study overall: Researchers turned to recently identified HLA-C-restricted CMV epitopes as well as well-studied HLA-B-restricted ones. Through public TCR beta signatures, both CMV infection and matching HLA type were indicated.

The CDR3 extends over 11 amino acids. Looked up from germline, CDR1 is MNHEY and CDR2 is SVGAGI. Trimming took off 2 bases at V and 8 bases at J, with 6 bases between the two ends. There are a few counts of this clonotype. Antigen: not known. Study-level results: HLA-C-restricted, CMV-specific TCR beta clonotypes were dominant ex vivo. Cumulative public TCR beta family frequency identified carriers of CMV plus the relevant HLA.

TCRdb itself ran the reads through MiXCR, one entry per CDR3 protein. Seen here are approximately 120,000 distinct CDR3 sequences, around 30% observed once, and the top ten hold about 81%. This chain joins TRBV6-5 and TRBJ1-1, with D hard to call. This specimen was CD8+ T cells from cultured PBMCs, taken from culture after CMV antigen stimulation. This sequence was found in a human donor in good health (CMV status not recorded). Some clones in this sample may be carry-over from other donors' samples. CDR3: CASSYAEEAFF. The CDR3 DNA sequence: TGTGCCAGCAGTTACGCGGAGGAAGCTTTCTTT.